In this sample, the clone carrying this TCR beta chain turned up a few times. This specimen belongs to a study of blood T cells in healthy people across ages. The CDR3 covers 12 residues. Trimming left V 5 bases short and J 4 bases short, with 9 bases between. Germline CDR1 is SGHTA and CDR2 is FQGNSA. Combining a sample-barcoded 5' primer with a J-beta primer mix, a second PCR ran for 7 to 11 cycles. MiXCR was run by TCRdb on the 5' RACE reads, yielding one entry per CDR3 protein. The data hold fewer than 800,000 distinct CDR3 sequences, with approximately 25% observed a single time. The sample was also linked to a second study, of T cells of mothers and their children.

The chain carries TRBV7-2 and TRBJ2-7, with D uncertain. Material for sequencing was blood. The receptor was isolated from a boy aged 5 to 17 in good health. The CDR3 spells CASSTAGYEQYF. The CDR3 nucleotides read TGTGCCAGCAGCACGGCCGGTTACGAGCAGTACTTC.